The 8 T cell receptor beta chains in this list originate from one sample, sequenced in a study of shared clonotypes between healthy human individuals. TCRdb's copy holds only in-frame clones and misses some; the assay was immunoSEQ multiplex PCR. The table includes 2 million to 2.5 million clones, about 90% detected once. The sequencing sample was made of naive CD4+ T cells from PBMCs. Subset specified: CD45RA+ positively selected. These receptors came from a man aged 18 to 30 in good health. Some clones in this sample may be carry-over from other donors' samples.

V gene TRBV28 combines with J gene TRBJ2-2; D is uncertain. Looked up from germline, CDR1 is MDHEN and CDR2 is SYDVKM. Trimming shortened V by 8 bases and J by 5 bases, and 21 bases separated the two germline ends. The CDR3 contains 16 residues. The CDR3 DNA reads TGTGCCAGCGAGAGAACCGGGCTCTCTAGGACCGGGGAGCTGTTTTTT. It specifies CASERTGLSRTGELFF.

The CDR3 sequence: CASSPVGTNTEAFF. Here the CDR3 DNA reads TGTGCCAGCAGCCCCGTAGGTACGAACACTGAAGCTTTCTTT. The chain carries TRBV28 and TRBJ1-1, with D unresolved. V lost 6 bases to trimming and J lost 1 base, with 12 bases between them. The germline V gene encodes CDR1 MDHEN and CDR2 SYDVKM. The CDR3 sequence is 14 residues long. Using reference TRBV28 and TRBJ1-1 for the parts outside the CDR3, the full variable domain is DVKVTQSSRYLVKRTGEKVFLECVQDMDHENMFWYRQDPGLGLRLIYFSYDVKMKEKGDIPEGYSVSREKKERFSLILESASTNQTSMYLCASSPVGTNTEAFFGQGTRLTVV.

This clone was detected only a few times. This chain joins TRBV15 and TRBJ1-1; 9 bases are shared with TRBD1. Trimming removed 3 bases from V and 5 bases from J; junction bases left unmatched: 7. From germline, CDR1 is LNHNV and CDR2 YYDKDF (reference sequence). This CDR3 contains 15 residues. CDR3 loop: CATSSPRDRVTEAFF. CDR3 bases: TGTGCCACCAGCAGTCCCCGGGACAGGGTAACTGAAGCTTTCTTT.

The V gene is TRBV5-8, the J gene TRBJ2-2; D unclear. V gave up 0 bases and J gave up 7 bases, with 13 bases separating them. Germline V CDR1 and CDR2: SGHTS, YDEGEE. This CDR3 has 15 amino acids. The chain's CDR3 is CASSLAAPWGGELFF. The CDR3 nucleotides read TGTGCCAGCAGCTTGGCGGCTCCATGGGGCGGGGAGCTGTTTTTT.

The rearrangement links TRBV5-4 to TRBJ2-6; D possibly corresponds to TRBD1 (6 bases). V gave up 3 bases and J gave up 0 bases, with 16 bases separating them. Germline CDR1 and CDR2: SGHNT and YYREEE (reference sequence). The CDR3 has 18 amino acids. The CDR3 DNA reads as TGTGCCAGCAGCTCCGGACAGATTGAGAGCTCTGGGGCCAACGTCCTGACTTTC. Translation: CASSSGQIESSGANVLTF.

This CDR3 is CSVEYGQAYEQYF. The CDR3 DNA reads as TGCAGCGTTGAATACGGGCAAGCCTACGAGCAGTACTTC. The rearrangement links TRBV29-1 to TRBJ2-7; D is undetermined. Per the germline V gene, CDR1 is SQVTM and CDR2 is ANQGSEA. Trimming shortened V by 2 bases and J by 2 bases, and 10 bases separated the two germline ends. The CDR3 has 13 residues.

The chain carries TRBV6-6 and TRBJ2-7; D may be TRBD1 (6 bases). CDR3 length: 15 amino acids. Germline V CDR1 and CDR2: MNHNY, SVGAGI (reference sequence). V was trimmed by 2 bases and J by 2 bases, leaving 13 bases between them. CDR3: CASSYDGGSTYEQYF. For the CDR3, the DNA is TGTGCCAGCAGTTACGATGGGGGCTCAACCTACGAGCAGTACTTC.

This chain links TRBV6-1 with TRBJ2-1, with 7 nucleotides matching TRBD2. CDR3 length equals 20 residues. The V segment lost 2 bases and the J segment 0 bases; nucleotides outside the gene matches: 16. CDR1 is MNHNS and CDR2 is SASEGT in the germline V gene. The CDR3 bases are TGTGCCAGCAGTGAATTCGGTGCGGGAGCCGGGCCTAGCTCCTACAATGAGCAGTTCTTC. It is translated as CASSEFGAGAGPSSYNEQFF.